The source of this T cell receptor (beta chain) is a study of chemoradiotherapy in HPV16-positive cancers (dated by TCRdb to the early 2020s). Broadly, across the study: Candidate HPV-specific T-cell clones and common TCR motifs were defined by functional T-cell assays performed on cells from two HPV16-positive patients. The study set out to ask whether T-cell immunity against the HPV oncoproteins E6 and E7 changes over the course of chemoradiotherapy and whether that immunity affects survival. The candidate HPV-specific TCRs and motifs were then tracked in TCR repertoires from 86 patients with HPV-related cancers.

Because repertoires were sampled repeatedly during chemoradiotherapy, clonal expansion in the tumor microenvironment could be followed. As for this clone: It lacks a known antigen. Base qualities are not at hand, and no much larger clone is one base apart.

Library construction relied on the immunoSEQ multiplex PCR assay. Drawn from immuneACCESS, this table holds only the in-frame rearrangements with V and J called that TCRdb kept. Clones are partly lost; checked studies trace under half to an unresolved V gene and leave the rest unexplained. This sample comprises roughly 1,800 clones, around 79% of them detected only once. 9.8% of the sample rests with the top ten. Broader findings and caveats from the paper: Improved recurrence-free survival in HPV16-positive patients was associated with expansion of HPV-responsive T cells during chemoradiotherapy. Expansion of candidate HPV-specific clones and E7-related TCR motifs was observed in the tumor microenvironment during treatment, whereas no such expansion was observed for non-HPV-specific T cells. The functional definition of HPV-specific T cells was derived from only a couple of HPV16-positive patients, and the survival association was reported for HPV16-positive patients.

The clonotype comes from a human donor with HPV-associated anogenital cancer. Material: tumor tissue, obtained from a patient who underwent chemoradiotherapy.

The nucleotide sequence reads TGTGCCAGCAGTCCGGTCCAAGAGACCCAGTACTTC. It encodes CASSPVQETQYF. The rearranged segments are TRBV27 and TRBJ2-5; a confident D gene designation cannot be given. There are 12 amino acids in the CDR3, from cysteine to phenylalanine inclusive. Only CDR3 DNA is held: 36 bases, read in frame from base 1. Deletion took 5 bases off V and 1 base off J, with a span of 5 bases between the germline ends. Based on the germline V gene (reference sequence), the CDR1 and CDR2 sequences are MNHEY and SMNVEV.